Each of the 11 T cell receptor beta chains below was sequenced from the same sample in a study of STAT5B mutations in CD4+ large granular lymphocyte leukemia. Repertoires were generated with immunoSEQ multiplex PCR, while TCRdb's copy carries only in-frame clones and drops some. The profile covers under 35,000 clones, with about 74% appearing a single time and approximately 0.29% taken by the ten largest. Sequencing input: CD4+ T cells from blood buffy coats. Source of these receptors: a human donor in good health.

This chain uses TRBV7-6 with TRBJ1-5; D is ambiguous. V was clipped by 1 base and J by 1 base, with 8 bases between them. The germline V gene encodes CDR1 SGHVS and CDR2 FNYEAQ. This CDR3 has 15 amino acids. CDR3 in amino acids: CASSLGGGSNQPQHF. The CDR3 nucleotides read TGTGCCAGCAGCTTAGGCGGAGGGAGCAATCAGCCCCAGCATTTT.

The rearrangement uses TRBV21-1 and TRBJ2-3; the table assigns TRBD1, which was not confirmed against the DNA. TRBV21-1 is a recognized pseudogene. CDR3 length: 16 amino acids. This CDR3 reads CASSEVPGASTDTQYF. The CDR3 region has the DNA TGTGCCAGCAGCGAGGTGCCAGGGGCAAGCACAGATACGCAGTATTTT.

This clone was found a few times. V usage is TRBV7-2 and J usage is TRBJ1-2, with a tentative D call TRBD1 (6 bases). The germline V gene has CDR1 SGHTA and CDR2 FQGNSA. Trimming took 8 bases from V and 2 from J, leaving 15 bases between them. The length of the CDR3 is 14 residues. CDR3 amino acids: CASAEQGRNYGYTF. In DNA form, the CDR3 reads TGTGCCAGCGCCGAACAGGGCAGAAACTATGGCTACACCTTC.

CDR3 amino acids: CASSPGLGQEKLFF. CDR3 in DNA: TGTGCCAGTTCCCCCGGCTTGGGGCAGGAAAAACTGTTTTTT. The gene calls are TRBV19 and TRBJ1-4; a weak D match, TRBD1 (5 bases). Looked up from germline, CDR1 is LNHDA and CDR2 is SQIVND (reference sequence). CDR3 size: 14 residues. V lost 8 bases, J lost 8 bases, and 18 bases lay in between.

V is TRBV7-9 and J is TRBJ2-3; maybe TRBD2 (5 bases). V lost 1 base, J lost 1 base, and 15 bases lay in between. The CDR3 is 17 amino acids. Germline V gene data show CDR1 as SEHNR and CDR2 as FQNEAQ (reference sequence). This chain's CDR3 is CASSLEEGTWGTDTQYF. The CDR3 bases are TGTGCCAGCAGCTTAGAAGAGGGAACCTGGGGCACAGATACGCAGTATTTT. The full variable domain, rest sourced from reference TRBV7-9 and TRBJ2-3, is DTGVSQNPRHKITKRGQNVTFRCDPISEHNRLYWYRQTLGQGPEFLTYFQNEAQLEKSRLLSDRFSAERPKGSFSTLEIQRTEQGDSAMYLCASSLEEGTWGTDTQYFGPGTRLTVL.

This clone showed up just once. The chain uses TRBV28 and TRBJ1-3; 8 bases line up with TRBD1. Germline trimming cut 6 bases from V and 0 bases from J; bases unmatched to any gene: 10. The CDR3 extends over 17 amino acids. Germline V lookup: CDR1 MDHEN, CDR2 SYDVKM. In nucleotides, the CDR3 is TGTGCCAGCAGGTCCTACGGACAGGGTTTCTCTGGAAACACCATATATTTT. Translating gives CASRSYGQGFSGNTIYF.

In its sample, this clone was seen a few times. V usage is TRBV7-2 and J usage is TRBJ2-5; TRBD2 is a possible D gene (7 bases). Trimming pared 3 bases from V and 2 bases from J, leaving 13 bases between. Germline CDR1 is SGHTA and CDR2 is FQGNSA. CDR3 length equals 15 residues. CDR3 nucleotide sequence: TGTGCCAGCAGCTTCTCCGGGGGGCCGCAAGAGACCCAGTACTTC. It yields the protein CASSFSGGPQETQYF.

The rearrangement joins TRBV28 to TRBJ1-5; D is possibly TRBD1 (5 bases). The germline V gene encodes CDR1 MDHEN and CDR2 SYDVKM. Deletions cut 8 bases from V and 4 bases from J, with 12 bases between. The CDR3 has 13 amino acids. The CDR3 DNA reads as TGTGCCAGCGGGACCGGGAGGAATCAGCCCCAGCATTTT. Translation: CASGTGRNQPQHF.

V usage is TRBV4-2 and J usage is TRBJ1-6; 7 bases are shared with TRBD1. With V trimmed by 3 bases and J by 9 bases, 5 bases remained unmatched. The CDR3 runs to 14 residues. Germline V CDR1 and CDR2: LGHNA, YNFKEQ. The CDR3 DNA follows: TGTGCCAGCAGCCAGACAGGGTCACGTTCACCCCTCCACTTT. Translation: CASSQTGSRSPLHF.

The V and J genes are TRBV6-6 and TRBJ1-3, with TRBD1 identical over 8 bases. The germline CDR1 and CDR2 sequences are MNHNY and SVGAGI (reference sequence). CDR3 length: 16 amino acids. The V segment lost 2 bases and the J segment 0 bases; nucleotides outside the gene matches: 3. The CDR3 spells CASSYGQGASGNTIYF. CDR3 bases: TGTGCCAGCAGTTACGGTCAGGGGGCCTCTGGAAACACCATATATTTT.

This clone appeared a few times. The CDR3 spells CASSLAGVMGNTEAFF. The CDR3, as DNA: TGTGCCAGCAGTTTGGCAGGGGTGATGGGGAACACTGAAGCTTTCTTT. V and J are TRBV28 and TRBJ1-1, with a possible D match to TRBD1 (6 bases). This CDR3 has 16 amino acids. Germline V gene sequence: CDR1 MDHEN, CDR2 SYDVKM. Trimming cost V 3 bases and J 1 base, with 15 bases left between them. The variable domain in full, completed from reference TRBV28 and TRBJ1-1, reads DVKVTQSSRYLVKRTGEKVFLECVQDMDHENMFWYRQDPGLGLRLIYFSYDVKMKEKGDIPEGYSVSREKKERFSLILESASTNQTSMYLCASSLAGVMGNTEAFFGQGTRLTVV.